This TCR beta chain was documented in a study of T cells after yellow fever vaccination. Notes on the study in general: It was a small share of clonotypes that appeared in both CD4 and CD8 compartments. Researchers report a weaker secondary response that nonetheless peaked faster, day 5 versus 15. Post-booster repertoires contained most primary-vaccination clones again (96% CD4, 88% CD8).

V lost 0 bases and J lost 6, with 15 bases in between. The CDR3 is 16 residues long. Germline assignment: CDR1 SGHRS and CDR2 YFSETQ. This clonotype was seen more than once but under ten times. The antigen remains unidentified. Production of TCR cDNA was by 5'RACE template switching, which also added a universal primer site and UMIs. In TCRdb, the 5' RACE reads were re-called with MiXCR into one record per CDR3 protein. The sample holds 300,000 to 350,000 distinct CDR3 sequences, 3.5% to 4.5% seen once. J is TRBJ2-2 and V is TRBV5-1; possible D gene TRBD2, 5 bases. This clonotype was sampled from a man younger than 35 who received the YFV17D yellow fever vaccine. Here the sequenced sample was PBMCs, taken 15 days after the yellow fever booster vaccination. The CDR3 here is CASSLAVRGWSGELFF. DNA of the CDR3: TGCGCCAGCAGCTTGGCCGTACGGGGATGGTCCGGGGAGCTGTTTTTT.